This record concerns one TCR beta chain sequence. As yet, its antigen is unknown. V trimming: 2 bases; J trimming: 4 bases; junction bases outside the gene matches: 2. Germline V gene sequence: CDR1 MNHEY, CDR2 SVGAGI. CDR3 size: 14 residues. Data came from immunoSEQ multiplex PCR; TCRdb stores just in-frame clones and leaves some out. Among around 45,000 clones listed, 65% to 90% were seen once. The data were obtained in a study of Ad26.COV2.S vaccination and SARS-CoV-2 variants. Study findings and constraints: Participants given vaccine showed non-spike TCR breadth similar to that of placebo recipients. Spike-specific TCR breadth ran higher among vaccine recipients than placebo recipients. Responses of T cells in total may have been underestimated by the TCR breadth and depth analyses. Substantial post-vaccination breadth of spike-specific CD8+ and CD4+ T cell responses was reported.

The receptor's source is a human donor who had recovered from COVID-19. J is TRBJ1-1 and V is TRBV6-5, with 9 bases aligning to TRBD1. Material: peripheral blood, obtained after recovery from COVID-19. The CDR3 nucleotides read TGTGCCAGCAGTTACGCGACAGGGGGCACTGAAGCTTTCTTT. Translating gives CASSYATGGTEAFF.